These 10 T cell receptor beta chains were sequenced from one sample in a study of blood T cells in healthy people across ages. A second about 7 to 12 cycle PCR used barcoded and J-beta primers. Each CDR3 protein is one row after TCRdb ran MiXCR on the 5' RACE reads. The profile shows almost 300,000 distinct CDR3 sequences, 27% of them singletons. The sequenced material came from blood. The source of these receptors is a woman between 65 and 79 years old in good health.

This clonotype turned up a few times. The V call is TRBV29-1, the J call TRBJ1-1; possibly TRBD1 for D (6 bases). V shed 5 bases and J shed 2 bases, with 15 bases lying between them. The V gene's germline CDR1 is SQVTM and CDR2 ANQGSEA. This CDR3 is 14 amino acids long. The CDR3 region has the DNA TGCAGCGTTCTGCGGACAGACTTAAACACTGAAGCTTTCTTT. Protein: CSVLRTDLNTEAFF.

This clonotype has ten or more counts. The chain is built from TRBV7-4 and TRBJ1-4; unclear D gene. CDR3 length: 11 amino acids. Germline CDR1 reads SGHVT; CDR2 reads SQSDAQ. V was pared by 6 bases and J by 12 bases, with 11 bases between. CDR3 DNA sequence: TGTGCCAGCAGGGGTGGGGTTGAACTGTTTTTT. Translated: CASRGGVELFF.

This clonotype was counted only a few times. Being one base from a much bigger clone, this may be a read error. The V gene is TRBV2, the J gene TRBJ1-1; no definite D call. In germline, CDR1 is SNHLY, CDR2 FYNNEI. This CDR3 is built from 13 residues. CDR3 coding DNA: TGTGCCGGCAGTGAAGAGGCTATTTGGTGGGCTTTCTTT. This translates into CAGSEEAIWWAFF.

This clonotype was counted only a few times. The chain uses TRBV3-1 and TRBJ2-7; the D gene could be TRBD1 or TRBD2 (5 bases each). Germline loops: CDR1 LGHDT, CDR2 YNNKEL (reference sequence). V was trimmed by 7 bases and J by 3 bases, leaving 19 bases between them. The CDR3 extends over 15 amino acids. CDR3 sequence reads: CASKPNWGSIYEQYF. The DNA for the CDR3 is TGTGCCAGCAAGCCCAATTGGGGGTCGATCTACGAGCAGTACTTC.

This clonotype was counted at least ten times. The chain links TRBV4-1 to TRBJ1-4; perhaps TRBD1 as D (5 bases). Germline values: CDR1 MGHRA, CDR2 YSYEKL. The CDR3 covers 14 residues. The V end was cut by 6 bases, the J end by 8 bases, with 16 bases between. The CDR3: CASRGRSGTEKLFF. As DNA, the CDR3 is TGCGCCAGCAGGGGTAGGTCTGGGACGGAAAAACTGTTTTTT.

This chain links TRBV15 with TRBJ2-1; 7 nucleotides match TRBD2. Germline CDR1 reads LNHNV; CDR2 reads YYDKDF (reference sequence). V dropped 4 bases and J dropped 1; count of bases not matched to a gene: 4. The CDR3 is made up of 15 amino acids. CDR3 loop: CATSNGGGSYNEQFF. In DNA form, the CDR3 reads TGTGCCACCAGCAATGGGGGGGGATCCTACAATGAGCAGTTCTTC.

V usage is TRBV6-1 and J usage is TRBJ2-5; 8 positions agree with TRBD2. Germline V gene lookup returns CDR1 MNHNS and CDR2 SASEGT. This CDR3 region has 15 residues. J gave up 7 bases and V 3 bases, and 10 bases lay outside the gene matches. DNA of the CDR3: TGTGCCAGCAGTGACCCCTCACGGAGCGGGGGGACCCAGTACTTC. It is translated as CASSDPSRSGGTQYF.

CDR3 nucleotides: TGTGCCAGCAGTCTAACCGGGCTCCTAAGCTATGGCTACACCTTC. Translation: CASSLTGLLSYGYTF. The chain carries TRBV12-3 or TRBV12-4 and TRBJ1-2, with D unresolved. The CDR3 is 15 amino acids. Trimming removed 5 bases from V and 4 bases from J, with 17 bases in between.

The chain uses TRBV29-1 and TRBJ1-4; D is unresolved. Per germline, CDR1 SQVTM and CDR2 ANQGSEA. CDR3 size: 13 residues. V lost 4 bases, J lost 3 bases, and 9 bases lay in between. CDR3: CSVATGPNEKLFF. The CDR3 DNA follows: TGCAGCGTTGCCACGGGTCCTAATGAAAAACTGTTTTTT.

The chain couples TRBV9 to TRBJ2-3, with D tentatively TRBD1 or TRBD2 (6 bases each). Looked up from germline, CDR1 is SGDLS and CDR2 is YYNGEE. The CDR3 sequence is 16 residues long. Trimming pared 4 bases from V and 4 bases from J, leaving 19 bases between. CDR3 coding DNA: TGTGCCAGCAGCCTTGACAGGACTATAACCTCAGATACGCAGTATTTT. It codes for CASSLDRTITSDTQYF.